This TCR beta chain was sequenced for a study of post-analysis software for immune sequencing data (dated by TCRdb to the mid-2010s). Looking at the study overall: Relapsing-remitting, secondary progressive and progressive-relapsing multiple sclerosis were recorded as disease courses, and subtype annotation was lacking for some patients. The multiple sclerosis patient repertoires were compared with more than 10 previously published healthy control repertoires from donors aged about 6 to 28 years. A subset of samples was prepared in parallel using single-end sample barcoding, then pooled and co-amplified after Illumina adapter ligation.

Comment on this clonotype: Its antigen is not yet known. No much larger clonotype is one base removed from it; base qualities were not supplied.

What the work shows at the level of the full study, not this receptor alone: Strong co-clustering of samples prepared in the same batch was shown by direct clustering with F measure, prompting a batch-effect correction. The multiple sclerosis patient group was slightly younger than the control group. Significantly higher frequencies in patients than in controls were found for roughly five TRBV segments, including TRBV5-6, TRBV5-1 and TRBV20-1. Significantly lower normalized Chao1 diversity was found in multiple sclerosis patients than in controls, suggesting substantial peripheral T-cell clonal expansion.

TCR beta repertoires were profiled from peripheral blood of 13 young patients with multiple sclerosis to demonstrate the VDJtools post-analysis software. The patients with multiple sclerosis were children and adolescents between roughly 6 and 17 years of age. Receptors were amplified or captured by PCR. For sequencing, an Illumina HiSeq 2500 was employed. To reduce PCR and sequencing biases, unique molecular identifiers were incorporated into the TCR beta cDNA libraries. Every 1 to 10 million input T cells yielded roughly 0.5 million cDNA molecules, meaning each molecule approximated one T cell. The patient libraries were prepared and sequenced using the same protocol as the earlier healthy control dataset. Samples belonging to the same batch were prepared together, multiplexed and sequenced on a shared HiSeq lane. Per the original workflow: MIGEC was used to process the raw barcoded reads, and molecular identifier groups with only a single read were discarded before consensus assembly and CDR3 extraction. VDJtools was used for post-analysis of the clonotype tables, with diversity normalized by down-sampling every dataset to the smallest sample size. In repertoire overlap clustering, CDR3 amino acid sequences, but not nucleotide sequences, were matched to correct batch-related cross-sample contamination. The raw public data were reprocessed by TCRdb itself: fastp quality trimming at Q25, MiXCR clonotype calling, in-frame beta chains only. Rows merge per CDR3 protein into single entries with the most common DNA and genes. The V and J calls were not made by the authors but by TCRdb's processing. This sample lists about 500,000 distinct CDR3 sequences; around 40% were detected once. The ten largest clonotypes hold around 10% of the sample.

The trim is 3 bases for V and 2 bases for J, with a gap of 7 bases between the germline ends. Its CDR3 holds 13 amino acids, cysteine through phenylalanine. The sequence is cut down to CDR3 DNA, 39 bases in frame from base 1. CDR1 MDHEN and CDR2 SYDVKM were looked up in the germline V gene. Sequencing was done on a sample of blood. The chain joins TRBV28 to TRBJ2-5, with no D gene named confidently. The origin of this receptor is a girl under 18 with multiple sclerosis. The CDR3 protein sequence reads: CASSFPEQETQYF. The sequenced DNA is TGTGCCAGCAGTTTTCCCGAACAAGAGACCCAGTACTTC.